This TCR beta chain comes out of a study of CD8+CD57+ T cells in acquired aplastic anemia. Study-level information: Sorted CD4+ and CD8+ cells yielded about 2.9 ug of DNA on average.

Both TCR beta VDJ combination and CDR3 sequence profiling were carried out. Genomic DNA was the template for this profiling. TCRdb independently ran MiXCR on the reads; one entry per CDR3 protein. The table shows approximately 130,000 distinct CDR3 sequences, with roughly 40% occurring only once. J lost 5 bases, V lost 3 bases, and 4 bases had no gene match. The CDR3 contains 14 residues. Patients selected for sequencing had displayed CD8+CD57+ cell expansion by flow cytometry. The chain uses TRBV12-3 or TRBV12-4 and TRBJ2-7; 10 bases agree with TRBD2. This TCR came from a human donor with aplastic anemia. Sequenced input: sorted CD4+, CD8+, or CD8+CD57+ T cells (not recorded which) from PBMCs. CDR3 in amino acids: CASSFSGRTNEQYF. As DNA, the CDR3 is TGTGCCAGCAGTTTTAGCGGGAGGACGAACGAGCAGTACTTC.